This T cell receptor beta chain appears in the sequencing data of a study of blood T cell repertoires in COVID-19. The CDR3 loop spans 16 amino acids. V was cut by 0 bases and J by 0 bases, with 10 bases left in between. Germline values: CDR1 SGHRS, CDR2 YFSETQ. Using immunoSEQ multiplex PCR, the repertoire was profiled, and TCRdb retains in-frame clones only, with some absent. The top ten clones hold roughly 10% of a sample with hundreds of thousands of clones, 85% to 90% of them seen once. Participant ages covered about 18 to 89 years across around 22 US areas. Clinical histories supplied by participants themselves formed the basis of cohort assignment.

The specimen sequenced was PBMCs or T cells enriched from blood (not recorded which). V is TRBV5-1 and J is TRBJ2-1; maybe TRBD1 (6 bases). The sequence came from a woman between 50 and 59 years old who had recovered from COVID-19. In DNA, the CDR3 is TGCGCCAGCAGCTTGGAAACAGGGAGCTCCTACAATGAGCAGTTCTTC. It encodes CASSLETGSSYNEQFF.